The 24 T cell receptor beta chains reported below all come from one sample, sequenced in a study of blood T cell repertoires in COVID-19. Generated by immunoSEQ multiplex PCR, the TCRdb table keeps only in-frame clones and is missing some. The sample records more than 150,000 clones, around 87% being singletons. Sequenced: peripheral blood. The receptors were sampled from a man aged 40-49 years with active or convalescent COVID-19.

V usage is TRBV6-5 and J usage is TRBJ1-2, with D unclear. The CDR3 extends over 14 amino acids. From germline, CDR1 is MNHEY and CDR2 SVGAGI. V shed 2 bases and J shed 2 bases, with 9 bases lying between them. DNA of the CDR3: TGTGCCAGCAGTTACAACATGGCCAACTATGGCTACACCTTC. This gives the protein CASSYNMANYGYTF.

The chain employs TRBV19 and TRBJ2-5; 9 bases align to TRBD2. The CDR3 covers 14 residues. The V gene end was trimmed by 8 bases and the J gene end by 3 bases; junction bases not matched to a gene: 7. CDR1 is LNHDA, CDR2 SQIVND, per germline (reference sequence). The CDR3 DNA sequence: TGTGCCAGTGGGCGGGGGGGGATGAAAGAGACCCAGTACTTC. This translates into CASGRGGMKETQYF.

The rearrangement uses TRBV4-3 and TRBJ1-1, with TRBD1 identical over 9 bases. Germline V CDR1 and CDR2: LGHNA, YSLEER. This CDR3 has 15 residues. V was pared by 2 bases and J by 1 base, with 2 bases of the junction left unmatched. This CDR3 is CASSQRDRENTEAFF. CDR3 DNA: TGCGCCAGCAGCCAAAGGGACAGGGAGAACACTGAAGCTTTCTTT.

The chain uses TRBV5-6 and TRBJ1-3, with 9 nucleotides matching TRBD1. V dropped 4 bases and J dropped 4; count of bases not matched to a gene: 6. The CDR3 runs 15 residues. The germline V gene encodes CDR1 SGHDT and CDR2 YYEEEE. The CDR3 region is CASSRGTGIGNTIYF. The CDR3 bases are TGTGCCAGCAGCCGTGGGACAGGGATCGGAAACACCATATATTTT.

The rearrangement joins TRBV7-3 to TRBJ2-5; 7 bases are a match to TRBD1. The ends lost 5 bases at V and 4 bases at J; junction bases unmatched: 4. From germline, CDR1 is SGHTA and CDR2 FQGTGA. CDR3 size: 13 residues. This chain's CDR3 is CASSPNRGETQYF. In DNA, the CDR3 is TGTGCCAGCAGCCCCAACAGGGGAGAGACCCAGTACTTC.

The chain carries TRBV11-1 and TRBJ2-7, with D possibly TRBD1 on 6 matching bases. CDR1 is SGHAT, CDR2 FQDESV, per germline (reference sequence). V dropped 2 bases and J dropped 6 bases, with 20 bases sitting between them. The CDR3 covers 16 residues. The CDR3 loop is CASSLIQGHGLFEQYF. CDR3 bases: TGTGCCAGCAGCTTAATACAGGGACACGGGCTTTTCGAGCAGTACTTC.

The V and J genes are TRBV20-1 and TRBJ1-3; D ambiguous. The V gene lost 3 bases and the J gene lost 1 base, with 7 bases spanning the gap. CDR3 size: 13 residues. Germline-derived CDR1 and CDR2 are DFQATT and SNEGSKA (reference sequence). As DNA, the CDR3 is TGCAGTGCTAGTCGAGGGTCTGGAAACACCATATATTTT. It codes for CSASRGSGNTIYF.

This chain connects TRBV24-1 to TRBJ1-2; 7 nucleotides align to TRBD1. The V segment lost 4 bases and the J segment 5 bases; nucleotides outside the gene matches: 9. The CDR3 totals 15 residues. From germline, CDR1 is KGHDR and CDR2 SFDVKD. CDR3 DNA: TGTGCCACCAGTGACCCCCTCGACAGGGATTATGGCTACACCTTC. This sequence encodes CATSDPLDRDYGYTF.

The chain recombines TRBV4-1 with TRBJ1-2, with D perhaps TRBD1 (5 bases). Germline lookup yields CDR1 MGHRA and CDR2 YSYEKL. This CDR3 comprises 19 residues. Deletions cut 0 bases from V and 0 bases from J, with 20 bases between. As DNA, the CDR3 is TGCGCCAGCAGCCAAGAGAGATCGCAGGGAGGGGAAGCTAACTATGGCTACACCTTC. Its translation is CASSQERSQGGEANYGYTF.

The V gene is TRBV19, the J gene TRBJ2-3; 7 nucleotides align to TRBD2. The CDR3 extends over 14 amino acids. Germline V gene lookup returns CDR1 LNHDA and CDR2 SQIVND (reference sequence). The V segment lost 5 bases and the J segment 0 bases; nucleotides outside the gene matches: 2. The CDR3 region is CASSVRESTDTQYF. CDR3 DNA sequence: TGTGCCAGTAGTGTGCGGGAGAGCACAGATACGCAGTATTTT.

This clone was seen more than once but under ten times. V is TRBV9 and J is TRBJ1-2, with D perhaps TRBD1 (5 bases). Germline V gives CDR1 SGDLS, CDR2 YYNGEE. The V end was cut by 0 bases, the J end by 2 bases, with 8 bases between. This CDR3 spans 14 amino acids. The CDR3 loop is CASSVVGGNYGYTF. The CDR3 DNA sequence: TGTGCCAGCAGCGTAGTTGGGGGGAACTATGGCTACACCTTC.

The chain combines TRBV3-1 (or the pseudogene TRBV3-2) with TRBJ2-3; 8 nucleotides line up with TRBD2. The J segment lost 2 bases and the V segment lost 5 bases, leaving 6 bases of the junction unmatched. CDR1 is LGHDT, CDR2 YNNKEL, per germline (reference sequence). CDR3 length: 15 amino acids. Here the CDR3 reads CASSRSSGATDTQYF. The CDR3 nucleotides are TGTGCCAGCAGCAGAAGTAGCGGGGCCACAGATACGCAGTATTTT.

This clone has only one observation. Sequence at one end of the junction differs from germline and may be a read error. The chain is built from TRBV6-6 and TRBJ1-5; maybe TRBD1 (5 bases). CDR1 is MNHNY, CDR2 SVGAGI, per germline (reference sequence). The length of the CDR3 is 13 residues. The CDR3 nucleotides are TGTGCCATAACAGGACATAGCCATCAGCCCCAGCATTTT. It codes for CAITGHSHQPQHF.

J is TRBJ1-5 and V is TRBV28; TRBD1 matches 9 bases. The J segment lost 4 bases and the V segment lost 7 bases, leaving 11 bases of the junction unmatched. CDR1 and CDR2 from the germline V gene are MDHEN and SYDVKM. This CDR3 is 16 amino acids long. CDR3 sequence: CASTESVQGANQPQHF. Written as DNA, the CDR3 is TGTGCCAGCACCGAAAGTGTACAGGGGGCGAATCAGCCCCAGCATTTT. Combining the CDR3 with reference TRBV28 and TRBJ1-5 gives the whole variable domain DVKVTQSSRYLVKRTGEKVFLECVQDMDHENMFWYRQDPGLGLRLIYFSYDVKMKEKGDIPEGYSVSREKKERFSLILESASTNQTSMYLCASTESVQGANQPQHFGDGTRLSIL.

The chain combines TRBV28 with TRBJ2-1; 9 bases align to TRBD2. The CDR3 length is 16 residues. The trim removed 4 bases at V and 0 bases at J, leaving 4 bases unmatched. Germline assignment: CDR1 MDHEN and CDR2 SYDVKM. CDR3 sequence reads: CASSSIAGDSYNEQFF. The CDR3 DNA sequence: TGTGCCAGCAGTTCGATAGCGGGGGACTCCTACAATGAGCAGTTCTTC.

In its sample, this clone was seen a few times. The genes are TRBV6-5 and TRBJ1-2, with no clear D. CDR3 length equals 12 residues. CDR1 is MNHEY and CDR2 is SVGAGI in the germline V gene. Trimming took off 5 bases at V and 2 bases at J, with 6 bases between the two ends. DNA for the CDR3: TGTGCCAGCAGTACAACCAACTATGGCTACACCTTC. Its translation: CASSTTNYGYTF.

This chain links TRBV18 with TRBJ1-1; tentative D call: TRBD1 (6 bases). There are 15 residues in the CDR3. V dropped 0 bases and J dropped 4 bases, with 12 bases sitting between them. Germline CDR1 and CDR2: KGHSH and LQKENI. The CDR3 bases are TGTGCCAGCTCACCACCTGCAGGGGAGGGCACTGAAGCTTTCTTT. Translating gives CASSPPAGEGTEAFF. Based on the CDR3 plus reference TRBV18 and TRBJ1-1, the full variable domain is NAGVMQNPRHLVRRRGQEARLRCSPMKGHSHVYWYRQLPEEGLKFMVYLQKENIIDESGMPKERFSAEFPKEGPSILRIQQVVRGDSAAYFCASSPPAGEGTEAFFGQGTRLTVV.

V and J are TRBV6-5 and TRBJ1-2; TRBD1 agrees at 10 bases. Germline V gene lookup returns CDR1 MNHEY and CDR2 SVGAGI. V dropped 7 bases and J dropped 4; count of bases not matched to a gene: 3. This CDR3 has 13 residues. The CDR3 loop is CASKTGGRYGYTF. The CDR3 DNA reads TGTGCCAGCAAGACAGGGGGCCGCTATGGCTACACCTTC.

The genes are TRBV3-1 (or the pseudogene TRBV3-2) and TRBJ2-7; 9 nucleotides match TRBD1. CDR3 length: 16 amino acids. The trim removed 1 base at V and 5 bases at J, leaving 9 bases unmatched. Per germline, CDR1 LGHDT and CDR2 YNNKEL (reference sequence). The CDR3 sequence is CASSQGSDRGRDEQYF. Here the CDR3 DNA reads TGTGCCAGCAGCCAAGGATCGGACAGGGGTCGCGACGAGCAGTACTTC.

The chain combines TRBV6-5 with TRBJ1-5, with D maybe TRBD1 (5 bases). The V end lost 10 bases, the J end lost 0 bases, and 13 bases lay between the germline ends. Germline loops: CDR1 MNHEY, CDR2 SVGAGI. The CDR3 contains 14 residues. The CDR3 protein is CATRDSDSNQPQHF. The CDR3 nucleotides are TGTGCCACTCGGGACTCCGATAGCAATCAGCCCCAGCATTTT.

V usage is TRBV4-2 and J usage is TRBJ1-2; possible D gene TRBD1, 5 bases. Trimming cost V 0 bases and J 7 bases, with 18 bases left between them. The CDR3 length is 16 residues. Germline assignment: CDR1 LGHNA and CDR2 YNFKEQ. The CDR3 reads CASSQDRFREESGYTF. CDR3 DNA sequence: TGTGCCAGCAGCCAAGATCGATTCAGGGAGGAAAGTGGCTACACCTTC.

V usage is TRBV7-3 and J usage is TRBJ2-7, with D unresolved. Germline assignment: CDR1 SGHTA and CDR2 FQGTGA. This CDR3 has 13 residues. Trimming removed 2 bases at V and 7 bases at J, with 12 bases between. The CDR3 loop is CASSLYQSGEQYF. In DNA, the CDR3 is TGTGCCAGCAGCTTATACCAATCCGGGGAGCAGTACTTC.

This clone appeared once. The rearrangement joins TRBV7-2 to TRBJ2-6, with D possibly TRBD1 on 6 matching bases. Germline V CDR1 and CDR2: SGHTA, FQGNSA. CDR3 length equals 16 residues. The ends were cut back, 1 base at V and 3 bases at J, with 10 bases in the middle. For the CDR3, the DNA is TGTGCCAGCAGCTTAGGTGGGGGCCTTGGGGCCAACGTCCTGACTTTC. The encoded protein is CASSLGGGLGANVLTF. Filled out from reference TRBV7-2 and TRBJ2-6, the complete variable domain reads GAGVSQSPSNKVTEKGKDVELRCDPISGHTALYWYRQSLGQGLEFLIYFQGNSAPDKSGLPSDRFSAERTGGSVSTLTIQRTQQEDSAVYLCASSLGGGLGANVLTFGAGSRLTVL.

This chain uses TRBV3-1 (or the pseudogene TRBV3-2) with TRBJ1-3; D remains ambiguous. Germline V gene sequence: CDR1 LGHDT, CDR2 YNNKEL (reference sequence). V was shortened by 2 bases and J by 0 bases, with 14 bases between the two germline ends. This CDR3 is built from 17 residues. CDR3 in DNA: TGTGCCAGCAGCCAATCCACCGTCAGGTCCTCTGGAAACACCATATATTTT. Translating gives CASSQSTVRSSGNTIYF.